A selection of T cell receptor beta chains follows, all from one sample in a study of T cells in Graves' hyperthyroidism and ophthalmopathy. TCRdb redid the calling of the multiplex PCR reads with MiXCR, one entry per CDR3 protein. The sample holds roughly 550,000 distinct CDR3 sequences, 16% seen once. Specimen: blood. The receptor source for this set is a woman in her 30s with Graves' ophthalmopathy. CDR3s include the opening cysteine and the closing phenylalanine or tryptophan. The D gene is left open where the match is weak. The listing skips clone size in some rows; elsewhere it reads once, few, many or a size class.

j_call clone_size d_call v_call cdr3_nt cdr3_aa
TRBJ2-7 many NA TRBV28 TGTGCCAGCAGTTCGCCCAGGGGCCCCTCCTACGAGCAGTACTTC CASSSPRGPSYEQYF
TRBJ2-1 many TRBD2 TRBV7-2 TGTGCCAGCAGCTTACTAGCGGGAGAGCAGTTCTTC CASSLLAGEQFF
TRBJ1-2 many NA TRBV4-1 TGCGCCAGCAGCCAACTATCCAGGGAAGGGGTTGGCTACACCTTC CASSQLSREGVGYTF
TRBJ2-5 once NA TRBV6-2/TRBV6-3 TGTGCCAGCAGTTACCCCGCCACAGAGACCCAGTACTTC CASSYPATETQYF
TRBJ2-2 many NA TRBV10-1 TGCGCCAGCAGACAGGGAGCGGACACCGGGGAGCTGTTTTTT CASRQGADTGELFF
TRBJ2-1 NA NA TRBV9 TGTGCCAGCAGCGTAGTTGGTGTTTTGTTCAATGAGCAGTTCTTC CASSVVGVLFNEQFF
TRBJ2-7 NA NA TRBV28 TGTGCCAGCAGACTAGGGACCGATTACGAGCAGTACTTC CASRLGTDYEQYF
TRBJ2-3 many NA TRBV7-3 TGTGCCAGCAGCGCTCTAGGAGATACGCAGTATTTT CASSALGDTQYF
TRBJ2-3 NA NA TRBV9 TGTGCCAGCAGCGTAGGAGACGGACTCACAGATACGCAGTATTTT CASSVGDGLTDTQYF
TRBJ2-3 many NA TRBV5-5 TGTGCCAGCAACCCTCGAGGTGGCACAGATACGCAGTATTTT CASNPRGGTDTQYF
TRBJ2-6 few NA TRBV27 TGTGCCAGCAGTTTATCGGTAATTGACACCTCCCACTCTGGGGCCAACGTCCTGACTTTC CASSLSVIDTSHSGANVLTF
TRBJ2-5 few NA TRBV6-5 TGTGCCAGCAGTTACTCAGGGAAACAAGAGACCCAGTACTTC CASSYSGKQETQYF
TRBJ1-6 many NA TRBV28 TGTGCCAGCAGTTTTCGGGCCTCCCATTCACCCCTCCACTTT CASSFRASHSPLHF
TRBJ2-1 many NA TRBV7-8 TGTGCCAGCAGCTTAGGCCCCTCTAGTGATGAGCAGTTCTTC CASSLGPSSDEQFF
TRBJ2-1 many TRBD1 TRBV28 TGTGCCAGCAGTTACTTCTCCGGGACAGGGAATGGTGAGCAGTTCTTC CASSYFSGTGNGEQFF